The 6 T cell receptor beta chains listed next were all sequenced from one sample in a study of cytomegalovirus exposure and HLA in healthy donors. 60 Vbeta and 13 Jbeta primers were used in PCR. Sequencing was performed with immunoSEQ multiplex PCR; in TCRdb, only in-frame clones are kept and a portion is missing. The sample lists 190,000 or so clones, around 86% occurring once. Sample: PBMCs. The receptors shown here come from a woman in her forties or fifties in good health and CMV-seropositive.

This chain links TRBV29-1 with TRBJ2-3; 10 bases agree with TRBD1. This CDR3 comprises 16 residues. From germline, CDR1 is SQVTM and CDR2 ANQGSEA. V gave up 0 bases and J gave up 4 bases; unmatched junction bases: 7. CDR3 sequence (DNA): TGCAGCGTTGAAGATCTAACGGGACAGGGGCCAGATACGCAGTATTTT. This sequence encodes CSVEDLTGQGPDTQYF.

The V and J genes are TRBV28 and TRBJ2-2; tentatively, D is TRBD2 (5 bases). Germline loops: CDR1 MDHEN, CDR2 SYDVKM. V gave up 7 bases and J gave up 0 bases, with 9 bases separating them. The CDR3 consists of 14 residues. The CDR3 DNA reads TGTGCCAGCACAACCGGGACGAACACCGGGGAGCTGTTTTTT. Amino acid sequence: CASTTGTNTGELFF.

The chain combines TRBV6-6 with TRBJ2-5; the D gene is possibly TRBD2 (6 bases). Germline V gene data show CDR1 as MNHNY and CDR2 as SVGAGI (reference sequence). The CDR3 sequence is 14 residues long. V was clipped by 7 bases and J by 3 bases, with 15 bases between them. In DNA form, the CDR3 reads TGTGCCAGCACCCCGGGACTGACCGAAGAGACCCAGTACTTC. Translating gives CASTPGLTEETQYF.

The chain couples TRBV5-6 to TRBJ2-5; TRBD1 agrees at 7 bases. The J call may be mistaken, given a closer DNA end match to TRBJ2-7. The CDR3 spans 14 residues. Per germline, CDR1 SGHDT and CDR2 YYEEEE. The CDR3 is CASSFRDSPYEQYF. In nucleotides, the CDR3 is TGTGCCAGCAGCTTTCGGGACAGTCCCTACGAGCAGTACTTC.

This chain links TRBV7-9 with TRBJ2-3, with 11 bases identical to TRBD1. CDR1 and CDR2 (germline): SEHNR, FQNEAQ (reference sequence). The J segment lost 6 bases and the V segment lost 4 bases, leaving 9 bases of the junction unmatched. CDR3 length: 16 amino acids. The CDR3 protein is CASSSGQGAILDTQYF. CDR3 coding DNA: TGTGCCAGCAGCTCCGGACAGGGGGCTATTTTGGATACGCAGTATTTT.

This chain uses TRBV25-1 with TRBJ2-2, with D hard to call. CDR3 length: 15 residues. Germline V gives CDR1 MGHDK, CDR2 SYGVNS. Trimming took off 4 bases at V and 3 bases at J, with 12 bases between the two ends. The CDR3 DNA reads as TGTGCCAGCAGTGTGCAACTACCCTACACCGGGGAGCTGTTTTTT. It is translated as CASSVQLPYTGELFF.